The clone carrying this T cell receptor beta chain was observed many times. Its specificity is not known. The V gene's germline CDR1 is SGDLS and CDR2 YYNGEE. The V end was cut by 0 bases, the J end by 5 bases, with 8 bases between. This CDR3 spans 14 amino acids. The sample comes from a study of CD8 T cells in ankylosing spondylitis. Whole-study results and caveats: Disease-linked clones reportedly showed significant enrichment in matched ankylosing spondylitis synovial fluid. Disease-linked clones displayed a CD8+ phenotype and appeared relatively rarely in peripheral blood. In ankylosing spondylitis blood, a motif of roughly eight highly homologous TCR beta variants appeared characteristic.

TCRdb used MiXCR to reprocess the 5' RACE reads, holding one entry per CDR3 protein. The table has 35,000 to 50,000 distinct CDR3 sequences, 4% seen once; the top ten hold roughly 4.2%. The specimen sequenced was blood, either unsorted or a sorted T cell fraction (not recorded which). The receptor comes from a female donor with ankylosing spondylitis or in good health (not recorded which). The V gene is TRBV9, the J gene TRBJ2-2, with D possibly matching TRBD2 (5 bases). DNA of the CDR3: TGTGCCAGCAGCGTAGGTCGGGGAACCGGGGAGCTGTTTTTT. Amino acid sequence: CASSVGRGTGELFF. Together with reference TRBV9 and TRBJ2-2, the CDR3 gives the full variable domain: DSGVTQTPKHLITATGQRVTLRCSPRSGDLSVYWYQQSLDQGLQFLIQYYNGEERAKGNILERFSAQQFPDLHSELNLSSLELGDSALYFCASSVGRGTGELFFGEGSRLTVL.